This T cell receptor beta chain was sequenced for a study of T cells in tumors and immune-related adverse events. The V end was cut by 4 bases, the J end by 8 bases, with 11 bases between. This CDR3 contains 12 residues. Germline V gives CDR1 SEHNR, CDR2 FQNEAQ (reference sequence). Sequenced by immunoSEQ multiplex PCR; TCRdb stores in-frame clones only, minus some. The table records 9,900 or so clones, 80% to 95% of them present only once. This TCR was sampled from a female donor with metastatic renal cell carcinoma. The starting material was lymph node tissue, obtained from a patient treated with anti-PD-1 therapy. The V call is TRBV7-9, the J call TRBJ1-1; D gene ambiguous. CDR3 loop: CASSSYQLEAFF. The CDR3 DNA reads as TGTGCCAGCAGCTCATATCAGTTAGAAGCTTTCTTT.